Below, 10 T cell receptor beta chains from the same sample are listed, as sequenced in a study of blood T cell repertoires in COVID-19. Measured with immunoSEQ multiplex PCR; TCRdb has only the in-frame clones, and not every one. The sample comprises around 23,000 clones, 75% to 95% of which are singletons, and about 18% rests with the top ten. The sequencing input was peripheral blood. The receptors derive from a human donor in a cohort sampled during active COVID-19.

The CDR3 DNA reads as TGTGCCAGCAGCCAGAGGCGTTGGTCCTCTGGGGCCAACGTCCTGACTTTC. It encodes CASSQRRWSSGANVLTF. This chain uses TRBV14 with TRBJ2-6; no definite D call. CDR3 size: 17 residues. Between the trimmed V and J ends, which lost 3 bases and 0 bases, there was a span of 12 bases. The germline V gene has CDR1 SGHDN and CDR2 FVKESK.

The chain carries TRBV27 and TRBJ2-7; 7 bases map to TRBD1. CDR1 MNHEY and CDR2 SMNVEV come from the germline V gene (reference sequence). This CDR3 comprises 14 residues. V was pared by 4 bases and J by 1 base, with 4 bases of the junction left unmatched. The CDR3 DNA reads TGTGCCAGCAGTTACAGGGGTGTATCCTACGAGCAGTACTTC. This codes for CASSYRGVSYEQYF.

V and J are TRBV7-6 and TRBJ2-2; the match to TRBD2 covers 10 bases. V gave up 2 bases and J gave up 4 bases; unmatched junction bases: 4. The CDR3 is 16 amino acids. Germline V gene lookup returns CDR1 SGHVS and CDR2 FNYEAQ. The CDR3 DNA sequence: TGTGCCAGCAGCTTACTAGCGGGGGCCCTCACCGGGGAGCTGTTTTTT. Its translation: CASSLLAGALTGELFF.

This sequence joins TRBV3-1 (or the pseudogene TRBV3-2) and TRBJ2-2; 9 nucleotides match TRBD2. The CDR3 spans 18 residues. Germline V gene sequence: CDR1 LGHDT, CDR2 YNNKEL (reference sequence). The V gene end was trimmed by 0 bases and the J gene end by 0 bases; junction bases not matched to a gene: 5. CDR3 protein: CASSQDQLAGTNTGELFF. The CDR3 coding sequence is TGTGCCAGCAGCCAAGATCAGCTAGCGGGGACGAACACCGGGGAGCTGTTTTTT.

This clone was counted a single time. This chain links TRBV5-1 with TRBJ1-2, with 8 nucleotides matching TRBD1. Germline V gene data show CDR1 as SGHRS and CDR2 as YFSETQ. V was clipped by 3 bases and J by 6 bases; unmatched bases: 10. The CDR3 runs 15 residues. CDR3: CASSSDPGQANGYTF. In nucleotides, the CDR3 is TGCGCCAGCAGCTCGGATCCGGGACAGGCAAATGGCTACACCTTC.

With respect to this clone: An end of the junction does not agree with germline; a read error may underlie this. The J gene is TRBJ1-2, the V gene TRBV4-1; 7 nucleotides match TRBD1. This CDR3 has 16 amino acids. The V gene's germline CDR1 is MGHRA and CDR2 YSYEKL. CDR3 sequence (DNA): TGCGCCAGCAACCAAGCGGAGGGGGCCACTAACTATGGCTACACCTTC. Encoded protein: CASNQAEGATNYGYTF.

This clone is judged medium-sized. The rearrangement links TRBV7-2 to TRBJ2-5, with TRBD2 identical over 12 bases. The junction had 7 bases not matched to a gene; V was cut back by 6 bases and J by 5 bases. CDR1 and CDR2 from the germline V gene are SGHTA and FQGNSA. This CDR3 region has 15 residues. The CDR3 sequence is CASSKTSGGGETQYF. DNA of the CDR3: TGTGCCAGCAGTAAGACTAGCGGGGGCGGGGAGACCCAGTACTTC.

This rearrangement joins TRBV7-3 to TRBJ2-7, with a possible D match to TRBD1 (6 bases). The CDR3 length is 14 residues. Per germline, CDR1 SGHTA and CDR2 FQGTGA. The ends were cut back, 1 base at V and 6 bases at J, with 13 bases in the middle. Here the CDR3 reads CASSLNPGASEQYF. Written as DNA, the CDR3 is TGTGCCAGCAGCTTAAACCCAGGGGCCAGCGAGCAGTACTTC. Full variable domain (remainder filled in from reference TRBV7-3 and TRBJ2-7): GAGVSQTPSNKVTEKGKYVELRCDPISGHTALYWYRQSLGQGPEFLIYFQGTGAADDSGLPNDRFFAVRPEGSVSTLKIQRTERGDSAVYLCASSLNPGASEQYFGPGTRLTVT.

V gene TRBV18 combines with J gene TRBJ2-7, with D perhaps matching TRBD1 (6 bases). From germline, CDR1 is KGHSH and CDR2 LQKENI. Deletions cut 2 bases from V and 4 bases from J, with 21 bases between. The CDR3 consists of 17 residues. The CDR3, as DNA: TGTGCCAGCTCACCAAGATGGCTCGGTGACAGGATTTACGAGCAGTACTTC. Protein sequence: CASSPRWLGDRIYEQYF.

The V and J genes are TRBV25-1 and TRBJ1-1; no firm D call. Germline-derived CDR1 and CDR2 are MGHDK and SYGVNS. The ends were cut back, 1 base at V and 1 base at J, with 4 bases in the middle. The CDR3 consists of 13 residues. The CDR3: CASSEFSNTEAFF. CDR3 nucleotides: TGTGCCAGCAGTGAATTCTCGAACACTGAAGCTTTCTTT.